This entry concerns a single T cell receptor beta chain. No antigen is known for it. The PCR made use of 60 Vbeta and 13 Jbeta primers. Profiling relied on immunoSEQ multiplex PCR, and the TCRdb table lists in-frame clones only, not all of them. The sample includes fewer than 70,000 clones, roughly 74% of them seen just once. This sample is drawn from a study of cytomegalovirus exposure and HLA in healthy donors. Study overall: Inside one of the first data releases sat 85 million or so unique TCRs taken from HLA-typed donors.

Study observations and caveats: A later analysis found common viral pathogens apparently linked to several of the most significant clusters.

While unrecorded immune exposures were likely, the donors were nominally healthy when sampled. The source material was PBMCs. This sequence was found in an older woman in good health and CMV-seropositive.

The DNA of the CDR3 is TGTGCCAGCAGCTTCCCGCCCAGGGGTAGCTACACTGAAGCTTTCTTT. It translates to CASSFPPRGSYTEAFF. The chain couples TRBV7-8 to TRBJ1-1; a weak D match, TRBD1 (6 bases). The CDR3 is made up of 16 amino acids. V was pared by 3 bases and J by 3 bases, with 17 bases between. Germline values: CDR1 SGHVS, CDR2 FQNEAQ.